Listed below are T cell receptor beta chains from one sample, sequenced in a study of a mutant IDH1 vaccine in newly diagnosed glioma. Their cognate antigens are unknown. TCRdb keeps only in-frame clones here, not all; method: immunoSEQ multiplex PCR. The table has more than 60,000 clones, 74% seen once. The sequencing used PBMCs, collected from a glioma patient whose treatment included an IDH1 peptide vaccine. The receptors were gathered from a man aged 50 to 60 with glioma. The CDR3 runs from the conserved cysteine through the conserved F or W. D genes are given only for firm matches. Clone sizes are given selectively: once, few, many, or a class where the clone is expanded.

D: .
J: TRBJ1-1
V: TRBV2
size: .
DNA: TGTGCCAGCATGAGGAGGGACACTGAAGCTTTCTTT
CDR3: CASMRRDTEAFF

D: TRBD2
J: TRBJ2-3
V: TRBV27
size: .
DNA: TGTGCCAGCAGTTCTACGCTCGGGGGGGCAACAGATACGCAGTATTTT
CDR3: CASSSTLGGATDTQYF

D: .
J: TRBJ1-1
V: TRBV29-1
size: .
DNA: TGCAGCGCCCGGGACCGACTCCCTGAAGCTTTCTTT
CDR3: CSARDRLPEAFF

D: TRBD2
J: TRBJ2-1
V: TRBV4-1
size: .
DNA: TGCGCCAGCAGCCCCCTCGGGGAGGGCTACAATGAGCAGTTCTTC
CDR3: CASSPLGEGYNEQFF

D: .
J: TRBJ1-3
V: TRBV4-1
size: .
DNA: TGCGCCAGCAGCCCGCAAGGAAACACCATATATTTT
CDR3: CASSPQGNTIYF

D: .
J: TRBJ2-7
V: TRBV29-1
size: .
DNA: TGCAGCGTTGGCGATCGGCTAGCCACCTTGGAGCAGTACTTC
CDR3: CSVGDRLATLEQYF

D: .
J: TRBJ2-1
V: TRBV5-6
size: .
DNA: TGTGCCAGCAGCCTGCCGGGCTCCTACAATGAGCAGTTCTTC
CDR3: CASSLPGSYNEQFF

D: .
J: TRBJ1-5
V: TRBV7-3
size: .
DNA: TGTGCCCACTACTCAGGGTCGTTTAGCAATCAGCCCCAGCATTTT
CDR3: CAHYSGSFSNQPQHF

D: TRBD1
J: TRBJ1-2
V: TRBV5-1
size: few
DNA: TGCGCCAGCAGCGCTAGGACAGGGAACGGTGGCTACACCTTC
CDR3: CASSARTGNGGYTF

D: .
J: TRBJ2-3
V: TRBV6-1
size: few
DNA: TGTGCCAGCAGTACTATACAGGGATCAGATACGCAGTATTTT
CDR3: CASSTIQGSDTQYF

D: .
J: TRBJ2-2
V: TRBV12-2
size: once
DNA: TGTGCAAGTCGCTTAGCCCGGCATGCCGAGAACACCGGGGAGCTGTTTTTT
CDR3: CASRLARHAENTGELFF

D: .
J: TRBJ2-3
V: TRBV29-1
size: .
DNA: TGCAGCCTGACCTTTAGTGGAGATACGCAGTATTTT
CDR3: CSLTFSGDTQYF

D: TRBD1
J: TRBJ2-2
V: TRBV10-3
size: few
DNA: TGTGCCATCAGTGAGTCGAGAGGGACAGGGGGGAACACCGGGGAGCTGTTTTTT
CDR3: CAISESRGTGGNTGELFF

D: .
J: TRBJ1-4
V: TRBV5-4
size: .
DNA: TGTGCCAGCAGTATACGGGGCGGGGATGAAAAACTGTTTTTT
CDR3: CASSIRGGDEKLFF

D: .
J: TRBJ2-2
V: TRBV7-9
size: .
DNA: TGTGCCGGAGGGCGCCGCGAGGAGCTGTTTTTT
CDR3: CAGGRREELFF

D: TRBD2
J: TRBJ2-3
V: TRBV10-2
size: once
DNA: TGCGCCAGCAGTGAGCCCGGCGGGGGGGCCACAGATACGCAGTATTTT
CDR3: CASSEPGGGATDTQYF

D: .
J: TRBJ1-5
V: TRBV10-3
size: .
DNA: TGTGCCATCAGTGAGGGGCGGGGGAGCCAGCCCCAGCATTTT
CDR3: CAISEGRGSQPQHF

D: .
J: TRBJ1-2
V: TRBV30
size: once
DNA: TGTGCCTGGAGTGTAGGCCGAGGGGGCTATGGCTACACCTTC
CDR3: CAWSVGRGGYGYTF

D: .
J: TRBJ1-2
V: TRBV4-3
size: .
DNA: TGCGCCAGCAGCCAAGAGTGGGGGAGACGCTCGACTAACTATGGCTACACCTTC
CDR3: CASSQEWGRRSTNYGYTF

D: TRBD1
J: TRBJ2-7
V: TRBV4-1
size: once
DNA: TGCGCCAGCAGCGCCTTGGGACAGGGGGCTCCCTACGAGCAGTACTTC
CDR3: CASSALGQGAPYEQYF

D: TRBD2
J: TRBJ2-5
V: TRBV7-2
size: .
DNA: TGTGCCAGCAGTCCAGGAGGGACTACCGAAGAGACCCAGTACTTC
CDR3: CASSPGGTTEETQYF

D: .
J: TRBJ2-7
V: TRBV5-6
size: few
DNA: TGTGCCAGCAGCCGTGACCTGTATGAGGACGAGCAGTACTTC
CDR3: CASSRDLYEDEQYF

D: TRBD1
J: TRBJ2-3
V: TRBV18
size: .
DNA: TGTGCCAGCTCACCCCCCGGGACAGGGGGCCCAGATACGCAGTATTTT
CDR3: CASSPPGTGGPDTQYF

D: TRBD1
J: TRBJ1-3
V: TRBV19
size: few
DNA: TGTGCCAGCGATTCGACAGGGACTGGAAACACCATATATTTT
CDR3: CASDSTGTGNTIYF

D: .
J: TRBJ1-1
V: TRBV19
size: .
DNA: TGTGCCAGTACCTCGGACAGAGTCATGAACACTGAAGCTTTCTTT
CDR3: CASTSDRVMNTEAFF

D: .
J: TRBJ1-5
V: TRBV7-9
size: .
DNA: TGTGCCAGCAGTTTAAAAGTAGATCAGCCCCAGCATTTT
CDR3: CASSLKVDQPQHF

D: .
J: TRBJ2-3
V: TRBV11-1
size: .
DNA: TGTGCCAGCACCCGCACCACTCCCGCTTATTCCGGTACGCAGTATTTT
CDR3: CASTRTTPAYSGTQYF

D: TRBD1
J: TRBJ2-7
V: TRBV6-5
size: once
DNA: TGTGCCAGCAGTTACGGTTCAGGGGGCAGCGAGCAGTACTTC
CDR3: CASSYGSGGSEQYF

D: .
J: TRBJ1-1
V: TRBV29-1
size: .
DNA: TGCAGCGTTGAAGACGGAGGGGCAAACACTGAAGCTTTCTTT
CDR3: CSVEDGGANTEAFF

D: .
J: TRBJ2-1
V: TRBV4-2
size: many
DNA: TGTGCCAGCAGCTTACATGAGGGCAGCTCCTACAATGAGCAGTTCTTC
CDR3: CASSLHEGSSYNEQFF

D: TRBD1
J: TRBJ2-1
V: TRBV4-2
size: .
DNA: TGTGCCAGCAGCCAAGGGGGACAGGGGTACAATGAGCAGTTCTTC
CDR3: CASSQGGQGYNEQFF

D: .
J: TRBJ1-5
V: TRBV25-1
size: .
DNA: TGTGCCAGCAGTGAACCAGGGGAACAGCCCCAGCATTTT
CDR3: CASSEPGEQPQHF

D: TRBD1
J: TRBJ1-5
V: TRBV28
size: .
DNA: TGTGCCAGCAGGCCAGGGGGAAACCAGCCCCAGCATTTT
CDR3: CASRPGGNQPQHF

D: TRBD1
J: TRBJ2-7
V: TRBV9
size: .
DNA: TGTGCCAGCAGCGTAGGGCAGGGGGCCTACGAGCAGTACTTC
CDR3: CASSVGQGAYEQYF

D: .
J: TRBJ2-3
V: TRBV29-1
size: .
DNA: TGCAGCGCCTGGGGGGATACGCAGTATTTT
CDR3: CSAWGDTQYF

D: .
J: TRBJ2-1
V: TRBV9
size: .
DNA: TGTGCCAGCAGCGTAGGAGGACGGAACAATGAGCAGTTCTTC
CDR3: CASSVGGRNNEQFF

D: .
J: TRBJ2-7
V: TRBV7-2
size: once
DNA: TGTGCCAGCAGCTTGGGCAGAACCTACGAGCAGTACTTC
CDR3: CASSLGRTYEQYF

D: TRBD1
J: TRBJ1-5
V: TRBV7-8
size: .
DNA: TGTGCCAGCGCCGAGAGGGGGACAGGGGTGGATGGATTGGTGTCCCAGCATTTT
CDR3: CASAERGTGVDGLVSQHF

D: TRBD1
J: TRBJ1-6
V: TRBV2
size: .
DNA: TGTGCCAGCAACCACTTACTCGCCGACAGGGCCACCTATAATTCACCCCTCCACTTT
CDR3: CASNHLLADRATYNSPLHF

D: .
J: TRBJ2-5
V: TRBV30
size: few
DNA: TGTGCCTGGAGTCAGGGGCAGAGGTACCAAGAGACCCAGTACTTC
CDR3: CAWSQGQRYQETQYF

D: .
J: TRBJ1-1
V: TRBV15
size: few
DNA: TGTGCCACCAGCAGAGACTTGGGGGGCCGGAACACTGAAGCTTTCTTT
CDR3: CATSRDLGGRNTEAFF

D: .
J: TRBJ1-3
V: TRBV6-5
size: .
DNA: TGTGCCAGCACAAGCGGGGGAGGTGGAAACACCATATATTTT
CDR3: CASTSGGGGNTIYF

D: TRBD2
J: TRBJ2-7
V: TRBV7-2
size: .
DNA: TGTGCCAGCAGCTTAAAGCGGGGGGGCGAGCAGTACTTC
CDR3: CASSLKRGGEQYF

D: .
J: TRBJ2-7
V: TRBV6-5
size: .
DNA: TGTGCCAGCAGCCGTACTCGGGGATCCGAGCAGTACTTC
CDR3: CASSRTRGSEQYF

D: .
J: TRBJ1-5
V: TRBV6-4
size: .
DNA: TGTGCCAGCAGCCCTAGGGGCACTAATCAGCCCCAGCATTTT
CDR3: CASSPRGTNQPQHF

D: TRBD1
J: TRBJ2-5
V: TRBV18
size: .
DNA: TGTGCCAGCTCACCTCCCAGACAGGGTTTCACGGAGACCCAGTACTTC
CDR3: CASSPPRQGFTETQYF

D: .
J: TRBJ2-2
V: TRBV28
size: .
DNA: TGTGCCAGCAGTGCCCCAGGGTCGGGCACCGGGGAGCTGTTTTTT
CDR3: CASSAPGSGTGELFF

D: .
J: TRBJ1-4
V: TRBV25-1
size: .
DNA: TGTGCCAGCAGTGATCCGACAGCGGAGAATGAAAAACTGTTTTTT
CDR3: CASSDPTAENEKLFF

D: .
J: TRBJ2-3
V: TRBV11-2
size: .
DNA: TGTGCCAGCAGCCTAAGTCAGGATGGAGATACGCAGTATTTT
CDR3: CASSLSQDGDTQYF

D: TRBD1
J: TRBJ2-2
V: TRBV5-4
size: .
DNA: TGTGCCAGCAGCCTAGGACAGGTTCGCACCGGGGAGCTGTTTTTT
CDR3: CASSLGQVRTGELFF

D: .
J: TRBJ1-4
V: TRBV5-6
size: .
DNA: TGTGCCAGCAGCTTGGGCATAAATGAAAAACTGTTTTTT
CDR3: CASSLGINEKLFF

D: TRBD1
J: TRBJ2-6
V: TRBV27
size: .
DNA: TGTGCCAGCGGCACCCCGGGACAGGGATCTGGGGCCAACGTCCTGACTTTC
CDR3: CASGTPGQGSGANVLTF

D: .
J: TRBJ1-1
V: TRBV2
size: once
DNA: TGTGCCAGCAGTGAAGAGGGGATGAACACTGAAGCTTTCTTT
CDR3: CASSEEGMNTEAFF